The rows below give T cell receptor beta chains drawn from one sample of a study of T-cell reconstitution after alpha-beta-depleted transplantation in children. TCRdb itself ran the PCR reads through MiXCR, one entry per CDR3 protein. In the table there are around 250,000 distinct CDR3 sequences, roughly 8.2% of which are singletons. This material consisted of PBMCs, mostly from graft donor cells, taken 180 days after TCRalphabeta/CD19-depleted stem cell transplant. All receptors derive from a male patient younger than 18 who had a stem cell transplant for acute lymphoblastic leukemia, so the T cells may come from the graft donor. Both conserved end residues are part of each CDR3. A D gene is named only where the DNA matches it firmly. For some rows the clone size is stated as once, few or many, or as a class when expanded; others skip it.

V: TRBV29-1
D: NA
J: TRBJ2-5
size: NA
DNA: TGCAGCGTTGAAGATAAAACAGTCCAAGAGACCCAGTACTTC
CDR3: CSVEDKTVQETQYF

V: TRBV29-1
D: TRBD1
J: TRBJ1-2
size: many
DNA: TGCAGCGTCGGGGACAGGATCTATGGCTACACCTTC
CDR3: CSVGDRIYGYTF

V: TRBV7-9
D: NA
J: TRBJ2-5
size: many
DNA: TGTGCCAGCAGCTCCTACACCGGGATCCAAGAGACCCAGTACTTC
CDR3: CASSSYTGIQETQYF

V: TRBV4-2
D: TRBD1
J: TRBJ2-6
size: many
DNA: TGTGCCAGCAGCCCGGACAGGGGGTCCTGGTCTGGGGCCAACGTCCTGACTTTC
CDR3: CASSPDRGSWSGANVLTF

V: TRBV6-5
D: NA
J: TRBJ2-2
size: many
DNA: TGTGCCAGCAACCGCGGTGGCACCGGGGAGCTGTTTTTT
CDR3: CASNRGGTGELFF

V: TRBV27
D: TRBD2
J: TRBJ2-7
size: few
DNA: TGTGCCAGCAGTTCCTTGGGAGGGCCGTCCGACGAGCAGTACTTC
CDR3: CASSSLGGPSDEQYF

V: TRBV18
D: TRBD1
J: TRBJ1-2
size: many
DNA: TGTGCCAGCTCACCGGACAGGTCAAACTATGGCTACACCTTC
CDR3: CASSPDRSNYGYTF

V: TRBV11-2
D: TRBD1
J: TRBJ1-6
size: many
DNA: TGTGCCAGCAGCTTAGGACAGGGGCTTGGGGACTGGTGGAGCGTCCACTTT
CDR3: CASSLGQGLGDWWSVHF

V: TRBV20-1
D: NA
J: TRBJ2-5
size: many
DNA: TGCAGTGCAGCCGGGAGAAAAGAGACCCAGTACTTC
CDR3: CSAAGRKETQYF

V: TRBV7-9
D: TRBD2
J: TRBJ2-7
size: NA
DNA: TGTGCCAGCAGCTTGGTGGCGGGAGTCCCCTACGAGCAGTACTTC
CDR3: CASSLVAGVPYEQYF